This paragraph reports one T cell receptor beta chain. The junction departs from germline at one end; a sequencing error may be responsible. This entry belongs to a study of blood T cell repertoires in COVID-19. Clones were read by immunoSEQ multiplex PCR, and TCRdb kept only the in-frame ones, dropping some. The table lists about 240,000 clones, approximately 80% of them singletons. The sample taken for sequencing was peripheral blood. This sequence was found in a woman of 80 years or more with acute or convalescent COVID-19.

The CDR3 nucleotides are TGTGCCAGCACCTTACCCCCTCTCCAGAGGGTAACCTTCACAGATACGCAGTATTTT. Protein: CASTLPPLQRVTFTDTQYF. V is TRBV7-9 and J is TRBJ2-3; possible D gene TRBD2, 5 bases. Germline CDR1 SEHNR, CDR2 FQNEAQ (reference sequence). This CDR3 is 19 amino acids long.